A selection of T cell receptor beta chains follows, all from one sample in a study of T cell responses to AZD1222 COVID-19 vaccine. Clones were sequenced by immunoSEQ multiplex PCR, and TCRdb holds only the in-frame ones, with some missing. The sample records over 150,000 clones, approximately 86% being singletons. This specimen was peripheral blood, taken on day 0 of AZD1222 vaccination. The receptors were gathered from an adult in good health. CDR3s include the opening cysteine and the closing phenylalanine or tryptophan. A D gene is named only where the DNA matches it firmly. The listing skips clone size in some rows; elsewhere it reads once, few, many or a size class.

>NA|TRBV4-1|once|TRBJ1-2
TGCGCCAGCAGACAGGGAGTGGAAGGCTACACCTTC
CASRQGVEGYTF
>TRBD1|TRBV3-1/TRBV3-2|NA|TRBJ1-1
TGTGCCAGCAGCCACTTGGACAGGGGAGGGGAAGCTTTCTTT
CASSHLDRGGEAFF
>TRBD2|TRBV5-1|NA|TRBJ2-3
TGCGCCAGCAGCGCACTAGCGGGAGGCCCAGATACGCAGTATTTT
CASSALAGGPDTQYF
>NA|TRBV27|few|TRBJ2-7
TGTGCCAGCAGTATATACAGGGTAACGTACGAGCAGTACTTC
CASSIYRVTYEQYF
>NA|TRBV4-2|NA|TRBJ2-7
TGTGCCAGCAGCCGGTCGACGGGCCTAGGGGACGAGCAGTACTTC
CASSRSTGLGDEQYF
>TRBD1|TRBV23-1|NA|TRBJ1-5
TGCGCCCCCCCGGACAGGGGGCGATTCTTGGGCAATCAGCCCCAGCATTTT
CAPPDRGRFLGNQPQHF
>NA|TRBV19|NA|TRBJ2-7
TGTGCCAGTAGCCTAGGTGCGTGGTGGTACTTC
CASSLGAWWYF
>NA|TRBV11-3|NA|TRBJ2-3
TGTGCCAGCAGCTTAGTCGGTTCGTCGGATACGCAGTATTTT
CASSLVGSSDTQYF
>NA|TRBV12-3/TRBV12-4|NA|TRBJ1-1
TGTGCCAGCAGTGCGGGGACCGGAGCTTTCTTT
CASSAGTGAFF
>NA|TRBV27|NA|TRBJ1-5
TGTGCCAGTCAAAACCCGGTTGGGGCTTCAAGGGGCAATCAGCCCCAGCATTTT
CASQNPVGASRGNQPQHF
>TRBD1|TRBV29-1|few|TRBJ1-1
TGCAGCGTGGAGCCCGGGACAGGGCCTGAAGCTTTCTTT
CSVEPGTGPEAFF
>NA|TRBV5-1|once|TRBJ1-3
TGCGCCAGCAGCTCTGGCAGGACTTCTGGAAACACCATATATTTT
CASSSGRTSGNTIYF
>TRBD2|TRBV6-5|NA|TRBJ2-5
TGTGCCAGCAGTTATAGTCCTAGCGGGAGGGGAGAGACCCAGTACTTC
CASSYSPSGRGETQYF
>TRBD2|TRBV15|once|TRBJ2-4
TGTGCCACCAGCAGAGGGGCTAGCGGCGCCAAAAACATTCAGTACTTC
CATSRGASGAKNIQYF
>NA|TRBV6-5|NA|TRBJ1-2
TGTGCCAGCAGTTATGGCCCCTACTATGGCTACACCTTC
CASSYGPYYGYTF
>TRBD1|TRBV27|once|TRBJ1-4
TGTGCCAGCAGTTGGCTCGGGACAGGGGGTGAAAAACTGTTTTTT
CASSWLGTGGEKLFF
>TRBD2|TRBV6-5|NA|TRBJ2-1
TGTGCCAGCAGCTTGACTAGCGGGGGCTACAATGAGCAGTTCTTC
CASSLTSGGYNEQFF
>NA|TRBV25-1|few|TRBJ2-7
TGTGCCAGCAGTGTGCAGGGCGGGTACGAGCAGTACTTC
CASSVQGGYEQYF
>NA|TRBV18|NA|TRBJ1-4
TGTGCCAGCTCACGGACCGGGACGGGAAGGGCTAATGAAAAACTGTTTTTT
CASSRTGTGRANEKLFF
>NA|TRBV11-2|NA|TRBJ2-7
TGTGCCAGCAGCTTAGGGCCTAGCTGGACCTACGAGCAGTACTTC
CASSLGPSWTYEQYF
>TRBD2|TRBV9|once|TRBJ2-7
TGTGCCAGCAGCGTAGGACTAGCGGGAGACCACGAGCAGTACTTC
CASSVGLAGDHEQYF
>NA|TRBV28|NA|TRBJ1-6
TGTGCCAGCAGTGACCTCCCGGGTTCACCCCTCCACTTT
CASSDLPGSPLHF
>NA|TRBV7-6|once|TRBJ2-5
TGTGCCAGCAGCCGAGGTCCAGGTGAAGAGACCCAGTACTTC
CASSRGPGEETQYF
>NA|TRBV7-6|NA|TRBJ2-1
TGTGCCAGCAGCTTAGCGATAGAGGCCTACAATGAGCAGTTCTTC
CASSLAIEAYNEQFF
>NA|TRBV7-2|NA|TRBJ2-3
TGTGCCAGCAGCTTGAATTCTGGGGGCACAGATACGCAGTATTTT
CASSLNSGGTDTQYF
>TRBD2|TRBV7-3|NA|TRBJ2-7
TGTGCCAGCAGCCCGCAGAGCGGGGTGATCTACGAGCAGTACTTC
CASSPQSGVIYEQYF
>TRBD2|TRBV6-5|NA|TRBJ2-1
TGTGCCAGCAGAACTAGCGTATACAATGAGCAGTTCTTC
CASRTSVYNEQFF
>NA|TRBV2|NA|TRBJ2-3
TGTGCCAGCAACGGGGGGCGGGCAGATACGCAGTATTTT
CASNGGRADTQYF
>NA|TRBV7-9|NA|TRBJ2-5
TGTGCCAGCAGCTTATATAGCCAAGAGACCCAGTACTTC
CASSLYSQETQYF
>NA|TRBV9|NA|TRBJ2-1
TGTGCCAGCAGCGTAGTTACTACGGACAATGAGCAGTTCTTC
CASSVVTTDNEQFF